This T cell receptor (beta chain) was recovered during a study of T cell responses to AZD1222 COVID-19 vaccine (dated by TCRdb to the early 2020s). For context, the study as a whole: AZD1222 recipients whose second dose came at about 4 weeks and those whose second dose came at about 12 weeks were combined into one group, since spike-specific TCR depth and breadth did not differ between the two schedules. TCR sequencing was performed for roughly 240 trial participants, of whom 200 to 210 were given two doses of AZD1222 and around 26 were given two doses of MenACWY control vaccine. Trial participants were enrolled into age subgroups of 18-55, 56-69 and 70-plus years, which contained roughly 150, 30 and 60 TCR-sequenced participants, respectively.

Results and caveats for the whole study, not just this receptor: Participants were mostly white British, with more females than males. The authors suggested clonal diversity may have been underestimated. In the small 56-69-year group, the increase in depth fell short of significance, most likely because of low power. Reportedly, close to half of the unique spike-specific TCRs recognized epitopes lying outside the regions that are mutated in the B.1.351 and B.1.1.7 variants. After two AZD1222 doses, spike-specific TCR breadth and depth were significantly higher than at day 0 and than in MenACWY recipients. Because no day 14 peak-response samples were available, the repertoires could be characterized only after the peak T cell response. Conclusions about previously exposed vaccinees are limited, since just 6 or 7 AZD1222 recipients were seropositive for SARS-CoV-2 at baseline. The whole spike protein was spanned by vaccine-associated CD4 TCRs, and dominant responses were seen in regions 160-218 and 743-854.

The intended sense of this specimen's time point label: baseline before first vaccination. Vaccinee samples came from UK trials COV001 and COV002, including a single-blind randomized controlled phase 2/3 trial of AZD1222 (ChAdOx1 nCoV-19) in healthy adults. Trial participant PBMC samples were collected at day 0 and day 28 after the second dose for TCRbeta chain sequencing. The CDR3 has 19 amino acids, counting the end cysteine and phenylalanine. CDR3 DNA is the only sequence kept; it has 57 bases, read in frame from the first base. Germline trimming amounts to 1 base on V and 0 bases on J, with 8 as the count of junction bases outside the gene matches. As encoded in the germline V gene (reference sequence), CDR1 is LGHDT while CDR2 is YNNKEL. In the case of this clone: Its antigen has not been determined. No base-level quality is on record; no much larger clone is a single base apart.

The CDR3 regions of human TCRbeta chains were analyzed by immunosequencing. In the original analysis: TCRs in the repertoires were compared against a reference library of SARS-CoV-2-specific TCRs that had been generated with the MIRA antigen-specificity platform. Breadth was defined as the fraction of unique TCRs that were SARS-CoV-2-associated, and depth was defined as the fraction of total T cells that were SARS-CoV-2-associated. Using the MIRA data, every spike-specific TCR was mapped to the spike region that the TCR reacted to and assigned to either a CD4 or a CD8 class. Log10-transformed breadth and depth values were compared by one-way ANOVA with Sidak's multiple comparisons tests. This is the immuneACCESS table as TCRdb keeps it, with only in-frame sequences that have V and J called. A part of the clones is gone; compared with another copy, unresolved V genes explain less than half, and the rest is unexplained. V and J calls and clone size are given by that table; D and trimming were obtained from the DNA. The sample yields some 120,000 clones; around nine tenths were counted once. The ten largest make up 25% to 30% of the sample.

This TCR derives from an adult in good health. The chain is encoded by TRBV3-1 (or the pseudogene TRBV3-2) joined to TRBJ2-3, and 12 bases in between align with TRBD2. The source material was peripheral blood, sampled on day 0 of AZD1222 vaccination. The CDR3 sequence is CASSQGLAGVLSSTDTQYF. The bases read TGTGCCAGCAGCCAAGGACTAGCGGGAGTTCTATCTAGCACAGATACGCAGTATTTT.